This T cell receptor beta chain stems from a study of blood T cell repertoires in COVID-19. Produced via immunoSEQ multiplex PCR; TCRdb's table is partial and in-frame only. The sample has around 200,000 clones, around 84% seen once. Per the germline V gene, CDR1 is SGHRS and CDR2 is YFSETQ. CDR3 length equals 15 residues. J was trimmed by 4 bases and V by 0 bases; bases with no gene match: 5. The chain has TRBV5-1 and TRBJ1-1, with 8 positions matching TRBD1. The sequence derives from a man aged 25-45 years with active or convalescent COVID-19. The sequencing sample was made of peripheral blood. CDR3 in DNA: TGCGCCAGCAGCTTGGCGGACAGGGTGACCACTGAAGCTTTCTTT. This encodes CASSLADRVTTEAFF.